This TCR beta chain was captured by sequencing in a study of T cells after yellow fever vaccination. One entry per CDR3 protein, called by TCRdb with MiXCR from the 5' RACE reads. Of about 320,000 distinct CDR3 sequences detected, about 4.5% appear once; the ten largest clones hold approximately 19%. CDR3 length: 17 residues. Trimming took off 1 base at V and 8 bases at J, with 18 bases between the two ends. The germline V gene has CDR1 SGHTA and CDR2 FQGNSA. Whole-study results and caveats: It was a weaker secondary response, yet one that peaked faster, at day 5 versus 15. Booster sampling recovered most clones from primary vaccination (approximately 97% CD4, just over 85% CD8).

The sample holds many counts of this clonotype. Antigen specificity is unknown. The V and J genes are TRBV7-2 and TRBJ1-6; D gene uncertain. The sequences come from PBMCs, collected 15 days after the yellow fever booster vaccination. The clonotype originates from a young man who received the YFV17D yellow fever vaccine. CDR3 sequence: CASSLVWPGGSDSPLHF. The CDR3 DNA is TGTGCCAGCAGCTTAGTATGGCCCGGCGGATCGGATTCACCCCTCCACTTT. The full variable domain, rest sourced from reference TRBV7-2 and TRBJ1-6, is GAGVSQSPSNKVTEKGKDVELRCDPISGHTALYWYRQSLGQGLEFLIYFQGNSAPDKSGLPSDRFSAERTGGSVSTLTIQRTQQEDSAVYLCASSLVWPGGSDSPLHFGNGTRLTVT.